The rows below give T cell receptor beta chains drawn from one sample of a study of shared clonotypes between healthy human individuals. Libraries were prepared by immunoSEQ multiplex PCR; TCRdb keeps only in-frame clonotypes and omits some of them. The table lists over a million clones, about three quarters of them singletons, with approximately 1.5% in the top ten. The sequenced sample was memory CD4+ T cells sorted from blood. The receptors originated from a man younger than 35 in good health. Each CDR3 is given with its conserved first and last residue. D genes are given only for firm matches.

cdr3_nt cdr3_aa j_call d_call v_call
TGTGCCAGCAGCCAACGGGTATACTATGGCTACACCTTC CASSQRVYYGYTF TRBJ1-2 - TRBV14
TGTGCCAGCAGCGTCAACCGCCAGGAGGTGCAGTTCTTC CASSVNRQEVQFF TRBJ2-1 - TRBV6-6
TGTGCCAGCTCACCATGGGGGGCAACTAATGAAAAACTGTTTTTT CASSPWGATNEKLFF TRBJ1-4 - TRBV18
TGCGCCAGCAGCCAAGGGACAGAAGCTAACTATGGCTACACCTTC CASSQGTEANYGYTF TRBJ1-2 - TRBV4-3
TGTGCCAGCAGCGCAGGGTACACCGGGGAGCTGTTTTTT CASSAGYTGELFF TRBJ2-2 - TRBV9
TGCAGCGTTAACAGCCAGGGGTACGAGCAGTACTTC CSVNSQGYEQYF TRBJ2-7 - TRBV29-1
TGTGCCAGCAGTCCTCGGACAGCCGGATCCTACGAGCAGTACTTC CASSPRTAGSYEQYF TRBJ2-7 - TRBV6-5
TGTGCCAGCCAACAGGGGGCAAGGCTTGGAGCTTTCTTT CASQQGARLGAFF TRBJ1-1 TRBD1 TRBV6-5
TGTGCCAGCAGTTCCCGAGGAGCGGGGGGCACAGATACGCAGTATTTT CASSSRGAGGTDTQYF TRBJ2-3 TRBD2 TRBV28
TGTGCCTGGAGTGTACGAGGGCAGAGGGGCAATCAGCCCCAGCATTTT CAWSVRGQRGNQPQHF TRBJ1-5 - TRBV30